One and the same sample provided the 27 T cell receptor beta chains below, sequenced in a study of PD-1 blockade in classical Hodgkin lymphoma. Brentuximab vedotin exposure varied, and every patient relapsed after autologous stem cell transplantation. Assay: immunoSEQ multiplex PCR; the TCRdb copy retains only in-frame clones and omits some. The table shows over 9,000 clones, with approximately 77% occurring only once. This sample comprised peripheral blood mononuclear cells (PBMCs), obtained at baseline. Receptors were obtained from a human donor with classical Hodgkin lymphoma.

The rearrangement links TRBV9 to TRBJ1-1; D is ambiguous. With 6 bases removed from V and 7 bases from J, the gap between germline ends came to 16 bases. The CDR3 length is 13 residues. Germline CDR1 and CDR2: SGDLS and YYNGEE. CDR3 residues: CASTPSLQSEAFF. In DNA, the CDR3 is TGTGCCAGCACCCCGAGTCTACAAAGTGAAGCTTTCTTT.

This clone occurred once. The chain has TRBV7-9 and TRBJ1-2; D remains unclear. Germline V gives CDR1 SEHNR, CDR2 FQNEAQ (reference sequence). Trimming left V 5 bases short and J 4 bases short, with 14 bases between. CDR3 length: 14 amino acids. CDR3 nucleotides: TGTGCCAGCAGCGCAATGGACGGACTCTATGGCTACACCTTC. Its protein is CASSAMDGLYGYTF.

About this clone itself: A much larger clone sits a single nucleotide away, making a read error possible. This specimen includes other DNA sequences encoding the same CDR3. The V call is TRBV20-1, the J call TRBJ2-5; maybe TRBD2 (5 bases). V dropped 7 bases and J dropped 7 bases, with 10 bases sitting between them. This CDR3 is 10 amino acids long. CDR1 and CDR2 from the germline V gene are DFQATT and SNEGSKA (reference sequence). The CDR3 DNA reads TGCAGTGTTGAGGACTTGACCCAGTACTTC. Translated: CSVEDLTQYF.

V is TRBV23-1 and J is TRBJ1-4, with unresolved D. TRBV23-1 belongs to the ORF category, with a function that is uncertain. The CDR3 loop spans 15 amino acids. With 4 bases removed from V and 0 bases from J, the gap between germline ends came to 9 bases. CDR3 DNA: TGCGCCAGCAGTCCCTGGTTTGCAACTAATGAAAAACTGTTTTTT. Translation: CASSPWFATNEKLFF.

This clone has a single count. This chain links TRBV11-2 with TRBJ2-1, with D tentatively TRBD2 (5 bases). V lost 2 bases to trimming and J lost 0 bases, with 8 bases between them. Germline CDR1 is SGHAT and CDR2 is FQNNGV. The CDR3 runs to 15 residues. The CDR3 nucleotides are TGTGCCAGCAGCTTAATTGGGAGCTCCTACAATGAGCAGTTCTTC. Translating it yields CASSLIGSSYNEQFF.

This sequence joins TRBV4-1 and TRBJ2-7, with 7 positions matching TRBD1. CDR1 is MGHRA and CDR2 is YSYEKL in the germline V gene. The J segment lost 3 bases and the V segment lost 3 bases, leaving 11 bases of the junction unmatched. The CDR3 sequence is 16 residues long. CDR3 residues: CASSHPMTGLYYEQYV. CDR3 bases: TGCGCCAGCAGCCACCCTATGACAGGGTTATACTACGAGCAGTACGTC.

This sequence joins TRBV2 and TRBJ2-5; no definite D call. V shed 4 bases and J shed 7 bases, with 13 bases lying between them. Germline lookup yields CDR1 SNHLY and CDR2 FYNNEI. The CDR3 extends over 13 amino acids. For the CDR3, the DNA is TGTGCCAGCAGTGCTGCCCAGGCGCGGACCCAGTACTTC. Amino acid sequence: CASSAAQARTQYF.

The chain is built from TRBV5-1 and TRBJ1-4; 8 bases fit TRBD1. The CDR3 runs 15 residues. Germline assignment: CDR1 SGHRS and CDR2 YFSETQ. The trim removed 4 bases at V and 8 bases at J, leaving 10 bases unmatched. The CDR3 spells CASSAQGAGREKLFF. The CDR3, as DNA: TGCGCCAGCAGCGCCCAGGGGGCCGGTCGGGAAAAACTGTTTTTT.

V is TRBV10-3 and J is TRBJ1-5; D remains unclear. Trimming took 3 bases from V and 8 from J, leaving 14 bases between them. CDR1 and CDR2 from the germline V gene are ENHRY and SYGVKD. This CDR3 comprises 14 residues. This CDR3 is CAISDDTRAKPQHF. CDR3 DNA sequence: TGTGCCATCAGTGATGACACCCGGGCGAAGCCCCAGCATTTT.

The J gene is TRBJ2-7, the V gene TRBV21-1; the D call TRBD2 from the table was never checked on the DNA. TRBV21-1 is recorded as a pseudogene. This CDR3 region has 15 residues. The CDR3 loop reads CASSNRAWGDYEQYV. CDR3 nucleotides: TGTGCCAGCAGCAACCGAGCCTGGGGGGACTACGAGCAGTACGTC.

V usage is TRBV6-6 and J usage is TRBJ1-5; weak D call: TRBD1 (5 bases). The CDR3 totals 15 residues. Germline lookup yields CDR1 MNHNY and CDR2 SVGAGI (reference sequence). V was pared by 0 bases and J by 0 bases, with 6 bases between. The CDR3 sequence is CASSYSDSSNQPQHF. CDR3 nucleotides: TGTGCCAGCAGTTACTCAGACAGTAGCAATCAGCCCCAGCATTTT.

The V gene is TRBV27, the J gene TRBJ1-1, with D unclear. Germline-derived CDR1 and CDR2 are MNHEY and SMNVEV (reference sequence). V gave up 2 bases and J gave up 5 bases, with 12 bases separating them. The CDR3 spans 14 residues. The CDR3, as DNA: TGTGCCAGCAGTTTAACAACGGGTGGGACTGAAGCTTTCTTT. Translation: CASSLTTGGTEAFF.

This clone was recorded only once. V and J are TRBV7-3 and TRBJ1-6; perhaps TRBD1 as D (5 bases). V lost 8 bases and J 9 bases, leaving 14 bases between the germline ends. The germline V gene has CDR1 SGHTA and CDR2 FQGTGA. The CDR3 spans 13 residues. The CDR3 DNA follows: TGTGCCAGCTCCCGGGGTCAGGGTTCACCCCTCCACTTT. Amino acid sequence: CASSRGQGSPLHF.

The chain joins TRBV5-8 to TRBJ1-2; weak D call: TRBD1 (6 bases). CDR3 size: 15 residues. Germline V gene sequence: CDR1 SGHTS, CDR2 YDEGEE. V lost 6 bases to trimming and J lost 0 bases, with 15 bases between them. CDR3 residues: CASTPRWGPNYGYTF. The DNA of the CDR3 is TGTGCCAGCACTCCTCGCTGGGGGCCTAACTATGGCTACACCTTC.

The chain carries TRBV5-6 and TRBJ2-1; either TRBD1 or TRBD2 may fit D (6 bases each). Germline values: CDR1 SGHDT, CDR2 YYEEEE. The CDR3 runs to 14 residues. The ends were cut back, 0 bases at V and 6 bases at J, with 10 bases in the middle. This CDR3 is CASSLAGAINEQFF. The CDR3 DNA follows: TGTGCCAGCAGCTTGGCGGGGGCGATCAATGAGCAGTTCTTC.

The J gene is TRBJ2-7, the V gene TRBV6-5; D tentatively reads TRBD1 or TRBD2 (7 bases each). This CDR3 spans 15 amino acids. V was trimmed by 2 bases and J by 5 bases, leaving 16 bases between them. Germline V gives CDR1 MNHEY, CDR2 SVGAGI. The CDR3 bases are TGTGCCAGCAGTTACCCCAGGGGGGAGGGGAACGAGCAGTACTTC. This gives the protein CASSYPRGEGNEQYF.

Details on this clone: A read error is the likely source, as a far larger clone sits one nucleotide away. The chain carries TRBV5-1 and TRBJ1-1; possibly TRBD1 for D (6 bases). V was clipped by 4 bases and J by 6 bases, with 13 bases between them. Germline lookup yields CDR1 SGHRS and CDR2 YFSETQ. This CDR3 has 13 residues. Written as DNA, the CDR3 is TGCGCCAGCAGCCCTGGGGGCATCTCTGAAGCTTTCTTT. Its translation is CASSPGGISEAFF.

This clone was seen a handful of times. The chain is built from TRBV11-3 and TRBJ1-1; a possible D gene is TRBD1 (6 bases). The germline V and J ends were trimmed by 1 base and 8 bases, with 11 bases remaining between them. The CDR3 has 13 residues. CDR1 is SGHNT, CDR2 YENEEA, per germline. Here the CDR3 reads CASSLVGGAEAFF. The CDR3 nucleotides are TGTGCCAGCAGCTTAGTTGGGGGGGCCGAAGCTTTCTTT.

V and J are TRBV28 and TRBJ1-5; possibly TRBD1 for D (6 bases). Germline V gene sequence: CDR1 MDHEN, CDR2 SYDVKM. The V and J ends lost 5 bases and 11 bases respectively, with 22 bases between them. The CDR3 consists of 15 residues. As DNA, the CDR3 is TGTGCCAGCAGTCCTCAAGGACAGAGCCGGGTAGCCCAGCATTTT. This encodes CASSPQGQSRVAQHF. Full variable domain (missing parts from reference TRBV28 and TRBJ1-5): DVKVTQSSRYLVKRTGEKVFLECVQDMDHENMFWYRQDPGLGLRLIYFSYDVKMKEKGDIPEGYSVSREKKERFSLILESASTNQTSMYLCASSPQGQSRVAQHFGDGTRLSIL.

This chain links TRBV6-1 with TRBJ1-1, with D maybe TRBD1 (5 bases). CDR1 and CDR2 (germline): MNHNS, SASEGT. V was cut by 4 bases and J by 0 bases, with 9 bases left in between. The CDR3 totals 14 residues. The CDR3: CASSAGLLNTEAFF. The CDR3 nucleotides are TGTGCCAGCAGTGCGGGACTCTTGAACACTGAAGCTTTCTTT.

The V gene is TRBV28, the J gene TRBJ1-1, with D hard to call. CDR3 length: 12 residues. Germline-derived CDR1 and CDR2 are MDHEN and SYDVKM. The V gene lost 4 bases and the J gene lost 5 bases, with 8 bases spanning the gap. CDR3 region: CASSYSVTEAFF. The CDR3 DNA sequence: TGTGCCAGCAGTTATTCGGTAACTGAAGCTTTCTTT.

Here the CDR3 reads CASSYSGGGYNEQFF. CDR3 bases: TGTGCCAGCAGTTATAGCGGGGGGGGATACAATGAGCAGTTCTTC. The chain combines TRBV6-6 with TRBJ2-1, with 11 bases fitting TRBD2. This CDR3 is built from 15 residues. CDR1 and CDR2 from the germline V gene are MNHNY and SVGAGI (reference sequence). The V and J ends lost 3 bases and 4 bases, in that order; junction bases with no gene match: 2.

This chain connects TRBV5-1 to TRBJ1-6; D uncertain. Germline V gene sequence: CDR1 SGHRS, CDR2 YFSETQ. V was shortened by 5 bases and J by 5 bases, with 14 bases between the two germline ends. This CDR3 has 15 residues. CDR3 protein: CASRFGSRDNSPLHF. The CDR3 DNA reads as TGCGCCAGCAGATTCGGTTCCCGGGATAATTCACCCCTCCACTTT.

The J gene is TRBJ2-7, the V gene TRBV7-2; D is unresolved. This CDR3 contains 13 residues. V lost 1 base to trimming and J lost 3 bases, with 7 bases between them. CDR1 is SGHTA, CDR2 FQGNSA, per germline. CDR3 sequence: CASSLENGYEQYF. DNA for the CDR3: TGTGCCAGCAGCTTAGAGAACGGCTACGAGCAGTACTTC.

The chain has TRBV6-7 and TRBJ2-7; D is possibly TRBD2 (7 bases). TRBV6-7 has ORF status, its function being uncertain. This CDR3 comprises 11 residues. V was pared by 10 bases and J by 7 bases, with 14 bases between. The CDR3 coding sequence is TGTGCCACACTGGGGGGGCATGAGCAGTACTTC. Its protein product is CATLGGHEQYF.

The chain links TRBV28 to TRBJ1-1, with D uncertain. The CDR3 covers 13 residues. The V end was cut by 6 bases, the J end by 1 base, with 9 bases between. Germline lookup yields CDR1 MDHEN and CDR2 SYDVKM. The CDR3, as DNA: TGTGCCAGCAGGCGGGATGGGAACACTGAAGCTTTCTTT. Translated: CASRRDGNTEAFF. Filled out from reference TRBV28 and TRBJ1-1, the complete variable domain reads DVKVTQSSRYLVKRTGEKVFLECVQDMDHENMFWYRQDPGLGLRLIYFSYDVKMKEKGDIPEGYSVSREKKERFSLILESASTNQTSMYLCASRRDGNTEAFFGQGTRLTVV.

This sequence joins TRBV5-4 and TRBJ2-7; TRBD2 is a possible D gene (5 bases). Trimming shortened V by 1 base and J by 7 bases, and 9 bases separated the two germline ends. CDR1 and CDR2 from the germline V gene are SGHNT and YYREEE (reference sequence). The CDR3 has 12 amino acids. The DNA of the CDR3 is TGTGCCAGCAGCTTGTTTAGAGGGGAGCAGTACTTC. It specifies CASSLFRGEQYF.